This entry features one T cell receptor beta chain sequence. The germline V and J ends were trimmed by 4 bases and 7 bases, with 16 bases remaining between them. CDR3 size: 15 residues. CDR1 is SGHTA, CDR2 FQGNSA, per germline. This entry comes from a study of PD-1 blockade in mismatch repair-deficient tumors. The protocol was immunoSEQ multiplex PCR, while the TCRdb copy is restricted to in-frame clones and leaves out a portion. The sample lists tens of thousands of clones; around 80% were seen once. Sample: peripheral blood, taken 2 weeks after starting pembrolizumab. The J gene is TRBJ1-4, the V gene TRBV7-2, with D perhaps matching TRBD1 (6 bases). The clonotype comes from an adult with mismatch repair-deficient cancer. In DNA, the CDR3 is TGTGCCAGCAGCTCCCTAAGAGGGGGAGGTGAAAAACTGTTTTTT. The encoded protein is CASSSLRGGGEKLFF.